This TCR beta chain derives from a study of T cell repertoires in cytomegalovirus infection (dated by TCRdb to the late 2010s). Some background on the complete study: Recently identified HLA-C-restricted CMV epitopes, whose presentation resists viral immunomodulation, were targeted by peptide stimulations together with well-studied HLA-B-restricted epitopes. The HLA type of each donor mattered for the analysis, because public TCR beta signatures pointed to carriage of CMV infection along with the matching HLA type.

For sequencing, an Illumina HiSeq 1500 was employed. The public reads were reprocessed in TCRdb via fastp at Q25 and MiXCR, keeping in-frame beta chains. Rows with one shared CDR3 protein collapse into an entry with the most common genes and DNA. Recorded for this sample are more than 250,000 distinct CDR3 sequences; just under 25% of them occurred a single time. The ten largest clones take up 13% of the sample. This clonotype was detected ten times or more. What antigen it recognizes has not been identified. One base away there is no much larger clone; base qualities are not given. In the germline V gene (reference sequence), CDR1 corresponds to SGHNT and CDR2 to YYREEE. The CDR3 holds 16 amino acids from the cysteine to the phenylalanine. Solely the CDR3 DNA is kept, with 48 bases framed from the first base. Trimming takes 4 bases from V and 3 bases from J, and the germline ends sit 17 bases apart.

General findings and caveats noted by the study authors: The ex vivo response was dominated by HLA-C-restricted CMV-specific TCR beta clonotypes, and the single most frequent clonotype in two of eight donors was supplied by these HLA-C-restricted clonotypes. In both this cohort and an independent roughly 350-donor cohort, the cumulative frequency of public TCR beta family members distinguished carriers of CMV infection plus the relevant HLA type.

The treatment or condition label of this sample denotes: in vitro stimulation with specific CMV peptide epitopes to enrich CMV-specific T cells. The sequence derives from a human donor in good health (CMV status not recorded). Some clones in this sample may be carry-over from other donors' samples. The rearranged segments are TRBV5-4 and TRBJ2-1, with no D gene named confidently. This specimen was cultured PBMCs, taken from culture after CMV antigen stimulation. This receptor carries the CDR3 CASSIKSLPFYNEQFF. The nucleotide sequence reads TGTGCCAGCAGCATAAAGTCCCTGCCGTTCTACAATGAGCAGTTCTTC.